The rows below give T cell receptor beta chains drawn from one sample of a study of T-cell reconstitution after alpha-beta-depleted transplantation in children. TCRdb redid the calling of the PCR reads with MiXCR, one entry per CDR3 protein. This sample has 350,000 to 450,000 distinct CDR3 sequences, with roughly 15% found just once. The material sequenced was PBMCs, taken from the stem cell graft. The source is a human donor who donated a stem cell graft to a child with Fanconi anemia. The CDR3 runs from the conserved cysteine through the conserved F or W. D genes are given only for firm matches. Some rows mark clone size as missing; the rest say once, few, many or name a class of expanded clone.

clone_size	d_call	cdr3_length	j_call	v_call	cdr3_nt	cdr3_aa
.	.	12	TRBJ2-5	TRBV12-3/TRBV12-4	TGTGCCAGCAGAAGGAATGAAGAGACCCAGTACTTC	CASRRNEETQYF
few	TRBD1	15	TRBJ1-2	TRBV6-2/TRBV6-3	TGTGCCAGCAGCCAAGGTTGGACAGGGGGAAATGGCTACACCTTC	CASSQGWTGGNGYTF
.	TRBD1	14	TRBJ1-4	TRBV12-3/TRBV12-4	TGTGCCAGCAGTATACAGGGGCAGGGTGAAAAACTGTTTTTT	CASSIQGQGEKLFF
few	.	14	TRBJ2-5	TRBV28	TGTGCCAGCTGGGATCTTGGGGGTAGGGAGACCCAGTACTTC	CASWDLGGRETQYF
few	.	14	TRBJ2-3	TRBV20-1	TGCAGTGCTACTATGCGTGGGAGCACAGATACGCAGTATTTT	CSATMRGSTDTQYF
.	.	16	TRBJ2-1	TRBV7-9	TGTGCCAGCAGCTTAGGTGGGGTTAGGTTTCAAGATGAGCAGTTCTTC	CASSLGGVRFQDEQFF
few	TRBD1	17	TRBJ1-4	TRBV20-1	TGCAGTGCCCACCGGGACAGGGGGCCTAGGACTAATGAAAAACTGTTTTTT	CSAHRDRGPRTNEKLFF
many	TRBD1	15	TRBJ1-1	TRBV10-3	TGTGCCATCAGTGAGCCGGGACAGGATGTAACTGAAGCTTTCTTT	CAISEPGQDVTEAFF
many	.	14	TRBJ2-3	TRBV2	TGTGCCAGCATCGAGCTTACGGGGGCAGATACGCAGTATTTT	CASIELTGADTQYF
.	.	14	TRBJ2-2	TRBV3-1	TGTGCCAGCAGCCAAGCTCAGATCACCGGGGAGCTGTTTTTT	CASSQAQITGELFF
.	.	15	TRBJ2-1	TRBV20-1	TGCAGTGCTAGAGGTACCGGGACTCCTTACAATGAGCAGTTCTTC	CSARGTGTPYNEQFF
.	.	17	TRBJ2-1	TRBV20-1	TGCAGTGCTAGAGCCGGTGGAGCTTCCTCCTTTTACAATGAGCAGTTCTTC	CSARAGGASSFYNEQFF
few	.	13	TRBJ1-6	TRBV7-9	TGTGCCAGCAGCTTAGGGTGGGGTTCACCCCTCCACTTT	CASSLGWGSPLHF
many	TRBD1	15	TRBJ2-5	TRBV7-2	TGTGCCAGCAGCCCCGCGGACAGGGCGGGTGAGACCCAGTACTTC	CASSPADRAGETQYF
few	TRBD1	13	TRBJ1-2	TRBV6-6	TGTGCCGGGGGACAGGGCGATTTCTATGGCTACACCTTC	CAGGQGDFYGYTF
.	TRBD1	13	TRBJ2-5	TRBV29-1	TGCAGCGTAAGACAGGGTGGCGGGGAGACCCAGTACTTC	CSVRQGGGETQYF
.	TRBD2	15	TRBJ2-3	TRBV29-1	TGCAGCGTGGCGGGACTAGCGACGGGCACAGATACGCAGTATTTT	CSVAGLATGTDTQYF
many	TRBD1	14	TRBJ2-1	TRBV5-1	TGCGCCAGCAGCATACGACAGGGTTCGGGTGAGCAGTTCTTC	CASSIRQGSGEQFF
few	TRBD2	14	TRBJ2-5	TRBV10-3	TGTGCCATCAGGGCGGGGGGGTACCAAGAGACCCAGTACTTC	CAIRAGGYQETQYF
.	TRBD2	16	TRBJ2-2	TRBV20-1	TGCAGTGCTAGAGATCAGGGACTATACGACACCGGGGAGCTGTTTTTT	CSARDQGLYDTGELFF
many	TRBD1	17	TRBJ2-1	TRBV6-5	TGTGCCAGCAGTTACTTACAGGGGGCGCAGAGTGGGAATGAGCAGTTCTTC	CASSYLQGAQSGNEQFF
few	TRBD1	15	TRBJ1-2	TRBV7-9	TGTGCCAGCAGTTCCGATCAGGGGGCCTTCTATGGCTACACCTTC	CASSSDQGAFYGYTF
few	.	14	TRBJ1-1	TRBV12-3/TRBV12-4	TGTGCCAGCAGTCGGGAGTTAGGGAACACTGAAGCTTTCTTT	CASSRELGNTEAFF
.	.	18	TRBJ2-3	TRBV6-5	TGTGCCAGCAGTTACTCGATGTTGGTACCGAGAAGCACAGATACGCAGTATTTT	CASSYSMLVPRSTDTQYF
.	.	13	TRBJ2-5	TRBV7-9	TGTGCCAGCAGCCGACCCGGAGAAGAGACCCAGTACTTC	CASSRPGEETQYF
few	.	14	TRBJ1-5	TRBV20-1	TGCAGTGCTAGAATACGGGGTAGCAATCAGCCCCAGCATTTT	CSARIRGSNQPQHF
few	TRBD1	11	TRBJ2-7	TRBV11-1	TGTGCCAGCAGGCAGGGGGCCGAGCAGTACTTC	CASRQGAEQYF
few	.	16	TRBJ2-1	TRBV19	TGTGCCAGTAGTATAGTAAGGGTTATGAGTCTTAATGAGCAGTTCTTC	CASSIVRVMSLNEQFF
few	.	17	TRBJ2-5	TRBV12-3/TRBV12-4	TGTGCCAGCAGTTTTCTAGGGGGGCGTTTAAGTGCGGAGACCCAGTACTTC	CASSFLGGRLSAETQYF
.	.	16	TRBJ2-2	TRBV6-2/TRBV6-3	TGTGCCAGCAGTTACTCTGTGGGGGGGCCTACCGGGGAGCTGTTTTTT	CASSYSVGGPTGELFF
.	.	14	TRBJ1-1	TRBV5-1	TGCGCCAGCAGCTCCGACAGATTGCACACTGAAGCTTTCTTT	CASSSDRLHTEAFF
many	.	15	TRBJ2-1	TRBV7-9	TGTGCCAGCAGCTTAGCTGTCGAAAGGAAATATGAGCAGTTCTTC	CASSLAVERKYEQFF
many	.	14	TRBJ2-2	TRBV28	TGTGCCAGCAGCCCGATGGGGTGGACCGGGGAGCTGTTTTTT	CASSPMGWTGELFF
.	TRBD1	15	TRBJ1-2	TRBV12-3/TRBV12-4	TGTGCCAGCGAACGCCCGGGACAGGGGCCAGGTGGCTACACCTTC	CASERPGQGPGGYTF
many	.	14	TRBJ1-1	TRBV9	TGTGCCAGCAGCGTAGGTGCGGGAGCTCCCGAAGCTTTCTTT	CASSVGAGAPEAFF
few	TRBD1	13	TRBJ1-2	TRBV12-3/TRBV12-4	TGTGCCAGCAGATACGGGACAGCGGTCGGCTACACCTTC	CASRYGTAVGYTF
few	TRBD1	15	TRBJ2-7	TRBV5-1	TGCGCCAGCTCGGAGACAGGGACGAGCTCCTACGAGCAGTACTTC	CASSETGTSSYEQYF
few	TRBD1	13	TRBJ1-2	TRBV20-1	TGCAGTGCTAGGTTGGACAGGCGCTATGGCTACACCTTC	CSARLDRRYGYTF